The TCR beta chain under discussion was sequenced for a study of T cells after yellow fever vaccination. In the study overall: Preparation used SMART-Seq v4 Ultra Low Input for the low-cell-number fractions.

The CDR3 is made up of 15 amino acids. V shed 5 bases, J shed 4 bases, and the junction held 8 bases outside the gene matches. This clonotype turned up a few times. Its target is unknown. TCRdb called the 5' RACE reads again in MiXCR, with one record for every CDR3 protein. Counted here are about 350,000 distinct CDR3 sequences, about 9.9% occurring once; the ten biggest clones make up about 17%. Study-level findings and limits: Primary-vaccination clones mostly resurfaced post-booster (around 96% CD4, just under 90% CD8). A faster peak, day 5 versus 15, was reached by the weaker secondary response.

The source is a man in his late teens or twenties who received the YFV17D yellow fever vaccine. The rearrangement joins TRBV12-3 or TRBV12-4 to TRBJ2-1; TRBD1 agrees at 7 bases. This specimen consisted of PBMCs, obtained on the day of the first yellow fever vaccination. CDR3 in amino acids: CASSAAGTEYNEQFF. The CDR3 nucleotides are TGTGCCAGCAGTGCCGCCGGGACAGAGTACAATGAGCAGTTCTTC.